The 14 T cell receptor beta chains below were found in one sample sequenced in a study of blood T cell repertoires in COVID-19. Assay: immunoSEQ multiplex PCR; the TCRdb copy retains only in-frame clones and omits some. The data hold over 50,000 clones, with around 90% observed a single time. Sequencing input: peripheral blood. Receptors were obtained from a woman aged 55-75 years with active or convalescent COVID-19.

The chain combines TRBV27 with TRBJ2-7; 9 bases are shared with TRBD2. Looked up from germline, CDR1 is MNHEY and CDR2 is SMNVEV (reference sequence). J was trimmed by 3 bases and V by 8 bases; bases with no gene match: 11. This CDR3 spans 15 amino acids. CDR3 DNA sequence: TGTGCCAGCCGTCCGTATCTAGCGGGGCTCTACGAGCAGTACTTC. Translation gives CASRPYLAGLYEQYF.

This chain links TRBV30 with TRBJ1-6, with a tentative D call TRBD1 (5 bases). V was clipped by 3 bases and J by 6 bases, with 18 bases between them. The germline V gene has CDR1 GTSNPN and CDR2 SVGIG (reference sequence). The CDR3 runs 16 residues. CDR3 sequence (DNA): TGTGCCTGGAGCGTACCCCGGTCAGGGCTTAATTCACCCCTCCACTTT. Amino acids: CAWSVPRSGLNSPLHF.

The chain has TRBV10-3 and TRBJ1-2; TRBD1 is a possible D gene (6 bases). V shed 7 bases and J shed 2 bases, with 20 bases lying between them. Germline V CDR1 and CDR2: ENHRY, SYGVKD. This CDR3 is built from 16 residues. The chain's CDR3 is CAITEINRASNYGYTF. The DNA of the CDR3 is TGTGCCATCACCGAGATAAACAGGGCGTCCAACTATGGCTACACCTTC.

The chain carries TRBV28 and TRBJ2-2; 7 bases are shared with TRBD1. Germline trimming cut 8 bases from V and 2 bases from J; bases unmatched to any gene: 5. CDR3 length: 14 residues. CDR1 and CDR2 (germline): MDHEN, SYDVKM. The CDR3 protein is CASDRDSNTGELFF. The CDR3 DNA reads TGTGCCAGCGACAGGGATAGTAACACCGGGGAGCTGTTTTTT.

This chain uses TRBV19 with TRBJ2-1; 11 positions agree with TRBD2. The CDR3 extends over 16 amino acids. The germline CDR1 and CDR2 sequences are LNHDA and SQIVND (reference sequence). With 6 bases clipped from V and 12 bases from J, the junction kept 16 bases outside the gene matches. CDR3 protein: CASSSVLAGGDQGQFF. CDR3 nucleotide sequence: TGTGCCAGTAGCTCGGTTCTAGCGGGAGGAGACCAGGGGCAGTTCTTC.

The rearrangement links TRBV29-1 to TRBJ2-1; 14 bases line up with TRBD2. V lost 4 bases, J lost 9 bases, and 11 bases stayed unmatched. This CDR3 has 16 residues. Germline V gene sequence: CDR1 SQVTM, CDR2 ANQGSEA. CDR3 amino acids: CSVAGETSGRVGEQFF. CDR3 in DNA: TGCAGCGTTGCGGGGGAGACTAGCGGGAGGGTGGGTGAGCAGTTCTTC.

The gene calls are TRBV6-5 and TRBJ1-6; D is possibly TRBD1 (5 bases). Trimming shortened V by 2 bases and J by 5 bases, and 10 bases separated the two germline ends. Germline assignment: CDR1 MNHEY and CDR2 SVGAGI. The CDR3 runs to 15 residues. The CDR3 sequence: CASSYGGVDNSPLHF. The DNA of the CDR3 is TGTGCCAGCAGTTACGGGGGGGTGGATAATTCACCCCTCCACTTT.

The V call is TRBV28, the J call TRBJ2-3; D may be TRBD2 (5 bases). V was cut by 6 bases and J by 0 bases, with 13 bases left in between. Looked up from germline, CDR1 is MDHEN and CDR2 is SYDVKM. The CDR3 spans 15 residues. In DNA form, the CDR3 reads TGTGCCAGCAGCCCCCGCGGCGGGAGCACAGATACGCAGTATTTT. Translating it yields CASSPRGGSTDTQYF. The full variable domain, rest sourced from reference TRBV28 and TRBJ2-3, is DVKVTQSSRYLVKRTGEKVFLECVQDMDHENMFWYRQDPGLGLRLIYFSYDVKMKEKGDIPEGYSVSREKKERFSLILESASTNQTSMYLCASSPRGGSTDTQYFGPGTRLTVL.

The chain uses TRBV18 and TRBJ1-5; no definite D call. Germline lookup yields CDR1 KGHSH and CDR2 LQKENI. This CDR3 is built from 15 residues. Trimming took off 6 bases at V and 4 bases at J, with 16 bases between the two ends. CDR3 residues: CASSGIRVDNQPQHF. The CDR3 DNA follows: TGTGCCAGCTCCGGCATACGGGTTGATAATCAGCCCCAGCATTTT.

The chain links TRBV28 to TRBJ1-2, with D unresolved. The germline CDR1 and CDR2 sequences are MDHEN and SYDVKM. V lost 5 bases and J 1 base, leaving 11 bases between the germline ends. This CDR3 region has 14 residues. CDR3: CASSTVDINYGYTF. CDR3 DNA sequence: TGTGCCAGCAGTACAGTAGACATTAACTATGGCTACACCTTC.

The V gene is TRBV6-1, the J gene TRBJ1-1; D may be TRBD1 (5 bases). CDR3 length: 13 amino acids. Per germline, CDR1 MNHNS and CDR2 SASEGT. The V end was cut by 3 bases, the J end by 4 bases, with 9 bases between. CDR3: CASSDRDLTEAFF. The CDR3 coding sequence is TGTGCCAGCAGTGACAGGGATCTCACTGAAGCTTTCTTT.

This sequence joins TRBV7-3 and TRBJ2-6; 7 bases map to TRBD1. The V gene end was trimmed by 5 bases and the J gene end by 0 bases; junction bases not matched to a gene: 7. The CDR3 has 17 residues. The V gene's germline CDR1 is SGHTA and CDR2 FQGTGA. CDR3 sequence: CASSPDRVSSGANVLTF. In DNA, the CDR3 is TGTGCCAGCAGCCCCGACAGGGTAAGCTCTGGGGCCAACGTCCTGACTTTC.

This clone has only one observation. The V gene is TRBV30, the J gene TRBJ2-5; perhaps TRBD2 as D (6 bases). The CDR3 consists of 16 residues. From germline, CDR1 is GTSNPN and CDR2 SVGIG (reference sequence). Deletions cut 0 bases from V and 2 bases from J, with 16 bases between. CDR3 DNA sequence: TGTGCCTGGAGTGTAGGACAAGCGCGGGGACAAGAGACCCAGTACTTC. It codes for CAWSVGQARGQETQYF.

The chain recombines TRBV7-3 with TRBJ2-1; 7 bases are shared with TRBD2. V lost 5 bases to trimming and J lost 2 bases; unmatched junction nucleotides: 6. Germline V gene lookup returns CDR1 SGHTA and CDR2 FQGTGA. The CDR3 covers 15 residues. In DNA form, the CDR3 reads TGTGCCAGCAGCCCTGGGAGGGCCCCCTACAATGAGCAGTTCTTC. This encodes CASSPGRAPYNEQFF. The full variable domain, rest sourced from reference TRBV7-3 and TRBJ2-1, is GAGVSQTPSNKVTEKGKYVELRCDPISGHTALYWYRQSLGQGPEFLIYFQGTGAADDSGLPNDRFFAVRPEGSVSTLKIQRTERGDSAVYLCASSPGRAPYNEQFFGPGTRLTVL.